This T cell receptor (beta chain) derives from a study of blood T cells in healthy people across ages. Samples each had at least 5 micrograms of total RNA extracted. Study findings and constraints: Age brought a roughly linear fall in TCR beta diversity measured per million T cells. It was found that TCR beta diversity correlated strongly with the percentage of naive T cells.

This clonotype has more than one count but fewer than ten. As yet, its antigen is unknown. Using a J-beta primer mix together with a sample-barcoded 5' primer, a second PCR was run for 7 to 11 cycles. Every sample produced at least 3 million CDR3-containing paired-end reads. One entry per CDR3 protein, called by TCRdb with MiXCR from the 5' RACE reads. The sample consists of roughly 640,000 distinct CDR3 sequences, about 30% of them appearing once. This TCR was sampled from a woman over 75 in good health. The sample was blood.

DNA for the CDR3: TGTGCCAGCAGTCTGGACACAGATAGCAATCAGCCCCAGCATTTT. This encodes CASSLDTDSNQPQHF. The chain carries TRBV3-1 and TRBJ1-5; tentative D call: TRBD1 (5 bases). Germline CDR1 is LGHDT and CDR2 is YNNKEL (reference sequence). Between the trimmed V and J ends, which lost 6 bases and 0 bases, there was a span of 12 bases. The CDR3 spans 15 residues.